The present entry profiles one T cell receptor beta chain with its context. Its antigen is unknown. Qualities for individual bases were not recorded, and no much larger clone is one base off. This sample was taken from a study of technical replicates of blood from several donors (TCRdb year 2017). Trimming costs V 0 bases and J 6 bases, and their ends lie 12 bases apart. From the germline V gene, CDR1 is SGHRS and CDR2 is YFSETQ. There are 14 amino acids in the CDR3, from cysteine to phenylalanine inclusive. Only the CDR3 region is kept as DNA, spanning 42 bases read in frame from base 1. The library was built by means of the immunoSEQ multiplex PCR assay. Here the immuneACCESS table is served through TCRdb, limited to in-frame sequences with V and J called. Missing clones are a known gap in these copies; in checked studies unresolved V genes cover under half, and the rest lacks a known reason. The sample table records 13,000 or so clones; 95% of these occur just once. 6.3% of the sample lies in the top ten.

The source of this sequence is a human donor in good health. Material for sequencing was PBMCs. The chain couples TRBV5-1 to TRBJ2-5; the D gene identity is not certain. The DNA sequence reads TGCGCCAGCAGCTTGGCCGTAGCAATAAAGACCCAGTACTTC. This translates into CASSLAVAIKTQYF.